Listed below are T cell receptor beta chains from one sample, sequenced in a study of T cells in Graves' hyperthyroidism and ophthalmopathy. TCRdb itself ran the multiplex PCR reads through MiXCR, one entry per CDR3 protein. The sample carries roughly 720,000 distinct CDR3 sequences, around 16% recorded once. Sequenced material: blood. The receptors derive from a man aged 50-59 years with Graves' hyperthyroidism. Both conserved end residues are part of each CDR3. The D gene is left open where the match is weak. The listing skips clone size in some rows; elsewhere it reads once, few, many or a size class.

J gene | clone size | D gene | V gene | CDR3 DNA | CDR3 protein
TRBJ2-3 | many | . | TRBV6-2/TRBV6-3 | TGTGCCAGCAGTTACTCGGTAGTACCAGATACGCAGTATTTT | CASSYSVVPDTQYF
TRBJ1-2 | few | . | TRBV19 | TGTGCCACCGAAGACAGCGGGTTCTATGGCTACACTTTC | CATEDSGFYGYTF
TRBJ2-1 | few | . | TRBV24-1 | TGTGCCACCAGTGATATCCGCGGTTCCTACAATGAGCAGTTCTTC | CATSDIRGSYNEQFF
TRBJ2-7 | . | . | TRBV15 | TGTGCCAGCAGCAGAGATCCGAACTACGAGCAGTACTTC | CASSRDPNYEQYF
TRBJ1-2 | many | . | TRBV6-6 | TGTGCCAGCAGTTACCGCGGGGCTAACTATGGCTACACCTTC | CASSYRGANYGYTF
TRBJ2-7 | few | . | TRBV10-3 | TGTGCCATCAGGGCCCACTACTCAGGGCGTACGGTCTACGAGCAGTACTTC | CAIRAHYSGRTVYEQYF
TRBJ2-1 | . | . | TRBV6-5 | TGTGCCAGCAGTTATCAGGGGCTCAAGAATTACAATGAGCAGTTCTTC | CASSYQGLKNYNEQFF
TRBJ1-2 | many | TRBD1 | TRBV19 | TGTGCCAGTAGTATTCAGCCAGGGGGCGCCGATGGCTACACCTTC | CASSIQPGGADGYTF
TRBJ2-2 | . | . | TRBV28 | TGTGCCAGCAAGGAAAACACCGGGGAGCTGTTTTTT | CASKENTGELFF
TRBJ2-2 | few | TRBD2 | TRBV5-4 | TGTGCCAGCAAAACTAGCGAAGATGGCACCGGGGAGCTGTTTTTT | CASKTSEDGTGELFF
TRBJ1-5 | few | . | TRBV28 | TGTGCCAGCAGCCCCCCAGGGTTGAGCAATCAGCCCCAGCATTTT | CASSPPGLSNQPQHF
TRBJ2-3 | many | TRBD1 | TRBV27 | TGTGCCAGCAGTTTACTGGACAGGCTAGATACGCAGTATTTT | CASSLLDRLDTQYF
TRBJ2-3 | . | TRBD2 | TRBV18 | TGTGCCAGCTCCTTACGACGGCGGGAGGGCGGTGCAGATACGCAGTATTTT | CASSLRRREGGADTQYF
TRBJ1-3 | many | . | TRBV28 | TGTGCCAGCAGTCTGGACAGATCTGGAAACACCATATATTTT | CASSLDRSGNTIYF
TRBJ2-1 | many | . | TRBV5-1 | TGTGCCAGCAGCTTAGTTAGGGATGAGCAGTTCTTC | CASSLVRDEQFF
TRBJ2-5 | few | . | TRBV11-2 | TGTGCCAGCAGCTTAGAGTGGCTAGCCGGCGAGACCCAGTACTTC | CASSLEWLAGETQYF
TRBJ2-1 | . | . | TRBV11-2 | TGTGCCAGCAGCTTATCCGAGGGTAGCGGATACAATGAGCAGTTCTTC | CASSLSEGSGYNEQFF
TRBJ2-3 | many | . | TRBV2 | TGTGCCAGCAATTCGGCGGCAGATACGCAGTATTTT | CASNSAADTQYF
TRBJ1-4 | many | . | TRBV7-2 | TGTGCCAGCAGCCGCGACTGGACCAATGAAAAACTGTTTTTT | CASSRDWTNEKLFF
TRBJ2-5 | few | TRBD1 | TRBV27 | TGTGCCAGCAGTCCCGACAGGGCCGGAGAGACCCAGTACTTC | CASSPDRAGETQYF
TRBJ2-1 | few | TRBD2 | TRBV18 | TGTGCCAGCTCACCAGTGGGCTCTAGCGGGAGTGGTGAGCAGTTCTTC | CASSPVGSSGSGEQFF
TRBJ1-6 | . | . | TRBV20-1 | TGCAGTGCTAGAGCAGTCTCCTATAATTCACCCCTCCACTTT | CSARAVSYNSPLHF
TRBJ2-7 | many | . | TRBV7-2 | TGTGCCAGCAGCCCAACGGTCGCTTCCTACGAGCAGTACTTC | CASSPTVASYEQYF
TRBJ2-2 | . | TRBD2 | TRBV2 | TGTGCCCGCAGTCGGCGGGAGGGCGAGACCGGGGAGCTGTTTTTT | CARSRREGETGELFF
TRBJ1-5 | . | . | TRBV19 | TGTGCCAGTAGTATAGTAGTGAATAGCAATCAGCCCCAGCATTTT | CASSIVVNSNQPQHF
TRBJ2-7 | . | TRBD1 | TRBV5-1 | TGCGCCAGCAGCTTGCGGTCGGGAGGGACAGGGGATATCCGGCAGTACTTC | CASSLRSGGTGDIRQYF
TRBJ1-2 | many | TRBD1 | TRBV28 | TGTGCCAGCAGTCTGGACAGGGACGTAGGCTACACCTTC | CASSLDRDVGYTF
TRBJ2-7 | many | . | TRBV11-2 | TGTGCCAGCAGCTTAATACTAGTTGGTGGCGAGCAGTACTTC | CASSLILVGGEQYF
TRBJ2-1 | many | . | TRBV28 | TGTGCCAGCAGCTTAAGACGGAATGAGCAGTTCTTC | CASSLRRNEQFF
TRBJ2-3 | many | TRBD1 | TRBV28 | TGTGCCAGCAGTTTATTTACAGGGGGCACAGATACGCAGTATTTT | CASSLFTGGTDTQYF
TRBJ2-5 | many | . | TRBV7-2 | TGTGCCAGCAGGCCAGGGGGGGGGGCGGAGACCCAGTACTTC | CASRPGGGAETQYF
TRBJ1-1 | . | . | TRBV7-8 | TGTGCCAGCAGCTTGGGGGGGGGACCTGAAGCTTTCTTT | CASSLGGGPEAFF
TRBJ2-1 | . | TRBD2 | TRBV10-1 | TGCGCCAGCAGCCCCAGGAGACTAGCGGGAGGGTACAATGAGCAGTTCTTC | CASSPRRLAGGYNEQFF
TRBJ1-3 | many | . | TRBV2 | TGTGCCAGCAGTAAGACGGATTTTGGAAACACCATATATTTT | CASSKTDFGNTIYF
TRBJ2-1 | many | TRBD2 | TRBV5-1 | TGCGCCAGCAGCGAGACTAGCGGGGCTTACAATGAGCAGTTCTTC | CASSETSGAYNEQFF
TRBJ1-1 | . | . | TRBV20-1 | TGCAGTGCTAGTCAGACCGCTGAAGCTTTCTTT | CSASQTAEAFF
TRBJ2-1 | . | . | TRBV24-1 | TGTGCCACCAGTGACGGAACAGCAGACAATGAGCAGTTCTTC | CATSDGTADNEQFF
TRBJ2-7 | many | . | TRBV2 | TGTGCCAGCTCCCGGGAAAAGGGGACCGAGCAGTACTTC | CASSREKGTEQYF
TRBJ1-4 | . | TRBD1 | TRBV28 | TGTGCCTCCAGGGGGAGGGGACGTTTAGGGGAAAAACTGTTTTTT | CASRGRGRLGEKLFF